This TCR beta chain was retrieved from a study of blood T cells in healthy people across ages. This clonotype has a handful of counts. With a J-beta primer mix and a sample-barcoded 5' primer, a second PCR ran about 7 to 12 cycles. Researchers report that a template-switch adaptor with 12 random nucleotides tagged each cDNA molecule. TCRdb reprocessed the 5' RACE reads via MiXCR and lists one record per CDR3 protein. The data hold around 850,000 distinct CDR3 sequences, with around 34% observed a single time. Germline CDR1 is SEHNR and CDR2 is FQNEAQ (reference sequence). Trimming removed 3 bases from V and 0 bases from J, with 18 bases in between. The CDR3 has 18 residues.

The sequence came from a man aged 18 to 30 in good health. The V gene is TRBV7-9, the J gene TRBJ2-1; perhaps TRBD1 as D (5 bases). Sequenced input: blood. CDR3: CASSLKAPLTGSYNEQFF. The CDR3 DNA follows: TGTGCCAGCAGCTTGAAGGCACCGCTTACAGGCTCCTACAATGAGCAGTTCTTC.